The sequence of this T cell receptor (beta chain) was determined in a study of T-cell memory formation after mild COVID-19. 5'RACE with constant-segment primers built TCRalpha and TCRbeta cDNA libraries with UMIs. MiXCR was run by TCRdb on the 5' RACE reads, yielding one entry per CDR3 protein. The sample contains 200,000 to 300,000 distinct CDR3 sequences, 16% of which appear only once. In its sample, this clonotype was seen a few times. V gave up 5 bases and J gave up 5 bases; unmatched junction bases: 7. Germline assignment: CDR1 SEHNR and CDR2 FQNEAQ (reference sequence). The length of the CDR3 is 15 residues.

The chain joins TRBV7-9 to TRBJ1-4, with 8 bases that match TRBD1. The specimen sequenced was PBMCs or a T cell subset sorted from them (not recorded which). The TCR was taken from a young man who had mild COVID-19 (a few samples of this study predate the infection). Cell type and time point are not known. CDR3 sequence reads: CASSKNRGENEKLFF. CDR3 DNA: TGTGCCAGCAGCAAAAACAGGGGGGAAAATGAAAAACTGTTTTTT. The full variable domain, with the rest looked up from reference TRBV7-9 and TRBJ1-4, is DTGVSQNPRHKITKRGQNVTFRCDPISEHNRLYWYRQTLGQGPEFLTYFQNEAQLEKSRLLSDRFSAERPKGSFSTLEIQRTEQGDSAMYLCASSKNRGENEKLFFGSGTQLSVL.